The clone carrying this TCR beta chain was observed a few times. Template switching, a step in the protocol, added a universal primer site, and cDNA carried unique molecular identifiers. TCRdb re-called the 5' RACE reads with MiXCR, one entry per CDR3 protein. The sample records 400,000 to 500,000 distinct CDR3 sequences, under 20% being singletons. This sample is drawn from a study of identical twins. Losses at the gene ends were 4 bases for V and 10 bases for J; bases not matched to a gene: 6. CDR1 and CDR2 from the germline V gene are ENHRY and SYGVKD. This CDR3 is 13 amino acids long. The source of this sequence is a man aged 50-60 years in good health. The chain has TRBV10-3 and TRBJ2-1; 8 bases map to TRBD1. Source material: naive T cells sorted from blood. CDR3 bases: TGTGCCATCAGTGGACAGGGGAAGGGCGAGCAGTTCTTC. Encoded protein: CAISGQGKGEQFF.